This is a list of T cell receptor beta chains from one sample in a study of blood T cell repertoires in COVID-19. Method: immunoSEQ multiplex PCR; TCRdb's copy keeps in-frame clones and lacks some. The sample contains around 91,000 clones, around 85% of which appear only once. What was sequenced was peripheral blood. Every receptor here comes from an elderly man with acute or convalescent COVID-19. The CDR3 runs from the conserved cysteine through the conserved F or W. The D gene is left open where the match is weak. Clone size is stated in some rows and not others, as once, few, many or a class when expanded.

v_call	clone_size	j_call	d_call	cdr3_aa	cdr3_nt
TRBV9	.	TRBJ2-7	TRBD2	CASSVGVASGTGFIHEQYF	TGTGCCAGCAGCGTAGGAGTTGCTAGCGGGACTGGGTTTATCCACGAGCAGTACTTC
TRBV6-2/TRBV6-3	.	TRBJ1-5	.	CASSRRSEPNQPQHF	TGTGCCAGCAGCCGCAGGTCTGAGCCTAATCAGCCCCAGCATTTT
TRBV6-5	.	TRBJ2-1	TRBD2	CASSRTGGSNEQFF	TGTGCCAGCAGCCGCACGGGAGGTAGTAATGAGCAGTTCTTC
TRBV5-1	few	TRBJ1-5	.	CASSHEGRSNQPQHF	TGCGCCAGCAGCCACGAGGGGAGGAGCAATCAGCCCCAGCATTTT
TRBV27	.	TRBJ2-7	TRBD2	CASSSRTSGRLSYEQYF	TGTGCCAGCAGTTCACGGACTAGCGGGAGGTTATCCTACGAGCAGTACTTC
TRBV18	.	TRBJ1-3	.	CASSPPQGLSGNTIYF	TGTGCCAGCTCACCACCGCAGGGCCTCTCTGGAAACACCATATATTTT
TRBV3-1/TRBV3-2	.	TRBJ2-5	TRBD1	CASSQGQRGETQYF	TGTGCCAGCAGCCAGGGACAGCGTGGAGAGACCCAGTACTTC
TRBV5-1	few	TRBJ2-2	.	CASNSGLRGTGELFF	TGCGCCAGCAACTCCGGGTTAAGAGGGACCGGGGAGCTGTTTTTT
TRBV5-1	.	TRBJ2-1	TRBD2	CASSFGLAGVNEQFF	TGCGCCAGCAGCTTTGGACTAGCGGGAGTCAATGAGCAGTTCTTC
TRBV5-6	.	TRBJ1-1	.	CASSWGDTEAFF	TGTGCCAGCAGTTGGGGGGACACTGAAGCTTTCTTT
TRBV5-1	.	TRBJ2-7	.	CASSLAQGRGEQYF	TGCGCCAGCAGCTTGGCACAGGGAAGGGGCGAGCAGTACTTC
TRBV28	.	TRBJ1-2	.	CASSGRVGYTF	TGTGCCAGCAGTGGCAGGGTCGGCTACACCTTC
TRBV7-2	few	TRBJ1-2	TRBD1	CASSPTGVLGYTF	TGTGCCAGCAGCCCAACAGGGGTTCTCGGCTACACCTTC
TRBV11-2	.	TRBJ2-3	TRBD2	CASSKGLAGGTDTQYF	TGTGCCAGCAGCAAAGGACTAGCGGGAGGCACAGATACGCAGTATTTT
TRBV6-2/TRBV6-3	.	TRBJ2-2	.	CASSLGTNTGELFF	TGTGCCAGCAGTCTCGGGACGAACACCGGGGAGCTGTTTTTT
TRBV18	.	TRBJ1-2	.	CASSPQGLTGSYGYTF	TGTGCCAGCTCACCCCAGGGGCTAACAGGGAGCTATGGCTACACCTTC
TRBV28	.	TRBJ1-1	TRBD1	CASSPLTGDSYTEAFF	TGTGCCAGCAGTCCGCTTACAGGGGACTCCTACACTGAAGCTTTCTTT
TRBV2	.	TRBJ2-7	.	CASSAGVVGIYEQYF	TGTGCCAGCAGTGCAGGGGTTGTCGGGATTTACGAGCAGTACTTC
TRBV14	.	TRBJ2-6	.	CASSGSSGANVLTF	TGTGCCAGCAGCGGCAGCTCTGGGGCCAACGTCCTGACTTTC
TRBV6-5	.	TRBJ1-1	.	CASRSGLTEAFF	TGTGCCAGCCGCTCAGGGTTAACTGAAGCTTTCTTT
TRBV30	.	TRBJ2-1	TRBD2	CAWSVLNRASGKYNEQFF	TGTGCCTGGAGTGTACTTAATCGGGCTAGCGGGAAGTACAATGAGCAGTTCTTC
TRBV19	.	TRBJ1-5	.	CASLTDPRGGPQHF	TGTGCCAGTCTAACCGACCCCAGAGGAGGCCCCCAGCATTTT
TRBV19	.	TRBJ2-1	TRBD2	CASSIEGLAGRNYNEQFF	TGTGCCAGTAGTATAGAGGGACTAGCGGGCCGCAACTACAATGAGCAGTTCTTC
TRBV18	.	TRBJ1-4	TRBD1	CASSPRQGQGEKLFF	TGTGCCAGCTCACCACGACAGGGTCAGGGAGAAAAACTGTTTTTT
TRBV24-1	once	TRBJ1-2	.	CATSDELGGYGYTF	TGTGCCACCAGTGACGAGCTGGGAGGCTATGGCTACACCTTC
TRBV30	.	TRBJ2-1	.	CAWSRLRSSYNEQFF	TGTGCCTGGAGTCGCCTTCGCAGCTCCTACAATGAGCAGTTCTTC
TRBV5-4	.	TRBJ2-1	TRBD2	CASSNRLAGGNEQFF	TGTGCCAGCAGCAACAGACTAGCGGGAGGAAATGAGCAGTTCTTC
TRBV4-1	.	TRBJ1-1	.	CASSPSQMNTEAFF	TGCGCCAGCAGCCCTTCTCAGATGAACACTGAAGCTTTCTTT
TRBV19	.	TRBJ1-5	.	CASSISRGRNQPQHF	TGTGCCAGTAGTATATCAAGGGGTCGCAATCAGCCCCAGCATTTT
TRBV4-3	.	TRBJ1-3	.	CASSQNALPSGNTIYF	TGCGCCAGCAGCCAAAATGCGCTACCGTCCGGAAACACCATATATTTT
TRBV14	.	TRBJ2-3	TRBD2	CASSWEPGLAFDTQYF	TGTGCCAGCTCCTGGGAGCCGGGACTAGCTTTCGATACGCAGTATTTT
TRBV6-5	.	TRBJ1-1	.	CASSYLPHSIQAFF	TGTGCCAGCAGTTATCTTCCGCACAGCATTCAAGCTTTCTTT
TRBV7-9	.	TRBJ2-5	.	CASSLYRSSPQETQYF	TGTGCCAGCAGCTTGTACAGGTCTTCACCTCAAGAGACCCAGTACTTC
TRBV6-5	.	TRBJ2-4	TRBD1	CASSYSGTGAKNIQYF	TGTGCCAGCAGTTATTCCGGGACAGGAGCCAAAAACATTCAGTACTTC
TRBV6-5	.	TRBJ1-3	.	CASRKTGFGNTIYF	TGTGCCAGCAGAAAGACAGGTTTTGGAAACACCATATATTTT
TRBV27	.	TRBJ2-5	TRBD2	CASSSLAGGPQETQYF	TGTGCCAGCAGTTCTCTAGCGGGAGGGCCACAAGAGACCCAGTACTTC
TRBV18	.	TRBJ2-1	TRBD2	CASSQGLAGGPFNEQFF	TGTGCCAGCTCACAGGGACTAGCGGGAGGGCCTTTCAATGAGCAGTTCTTC
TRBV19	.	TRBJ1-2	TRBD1	CASSLSTGVNYGYTF	TGTGCCAGTAGTCTTTCGACAGGGGTGAACTATGGCTACACCTTC
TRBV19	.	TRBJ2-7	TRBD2	CASRTSGTHEQYF	TGTGCCAGTAGAACCAGCGGGACTCACGAGCAGTACTTC
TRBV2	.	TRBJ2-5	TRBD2	CASRVPGLAGAAETQYF	TGTGCCAGCCGGGTTCCGGGACTAGCGGGAGCGGCGGAGACCCAGTACTTC
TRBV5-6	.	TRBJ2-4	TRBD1	CASSSSRTGAPKNIQYF	TGTGCCAGCAGCTCTTCCCGGACAGGGGCCCCGAAAAACATTCAGTACTTC
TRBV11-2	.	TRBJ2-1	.	CASSSELYNEQFF	TGTGCCAGCAGCTCTGAACTCTACAATGAGCAGTTCTTC
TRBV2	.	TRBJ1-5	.	CASSAMNGGNQPQHF	TGTGCCAGCAGTGCGATGAACGGGGGCAATCAGCCCCAGCATTTT
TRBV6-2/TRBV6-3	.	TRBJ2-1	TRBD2	CASSYETGGFYNEQFF	TGTGCCAGCAGTTACGAGACGGGAGGCTTCTACAATGAGCAGTTCTTC
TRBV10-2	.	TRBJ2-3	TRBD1	CASRRRGPPVTDTQYF	TGCGCCAGCAGAAGAAGGGGGCCCCCTGTGACAGATACGCAGTATTTT
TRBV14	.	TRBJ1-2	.	CASSQVRELFGYTF	TGTGCCAGCAGCCAAGTTAGGGAGCTCTTTGGCTACACCTTC
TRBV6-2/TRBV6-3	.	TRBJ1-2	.	CASSSAGYGYTF	TGTGCCAGCAGTTCGGCAGGGTATGGCTACACCTTC
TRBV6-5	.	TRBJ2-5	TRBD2	CASSYLAGGNQETQYF	TGTGCCAGCAGTTATCTGGCGGGAGGAAACCAAGAGACCCAGTACTTC
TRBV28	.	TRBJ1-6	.	CASIPLGNSPLHF	TGTGCCAGCATTCCCCTCGGTAATTCACCCCTCCACTTT
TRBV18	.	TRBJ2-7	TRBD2	CASSRTSASDEQYF	TGTGCCAGCTCAAGGACTAGTGCAAGCGACGAGCAGTACTTC
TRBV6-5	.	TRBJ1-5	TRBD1	CASRTGTGGNQPQHF	TGTGCCAGCAGGACTGGGACAGGCGGCAATCAGCCCCAGCATTTT